The 13 T cell receptor beta chains reported below all come from one sample, sequenced in a study of identical twins. MiXCR, applied by TCRdb to the 5' RACE reads, yields one record per CDR3 protein. Of approximately 590,000 distinct CDR3 sequences in the sample, nearly 10% are singletons; the top ten hold around 3.2%. This sample was shared with a second study, whose subject was yellow fever vaccine responses in identical twins.

The material sequenced was PBMCs. These TCRs come from a woman under 30 in good health.

The chain's CDR3 is CSARDPQLFNQPQHF. Here the CDR3 DNA reads TGCAGTGCTAGAGATCCACAGCTCTTCAATCAGCCCCAGCATTTT. The chain has TRBV20-1 and TRBJ1-5; D remains unclear. CDR3 length equals 15 residues. Trimming took 0 bases from V and 3 from J, leaving 12 bases between them. Germline V gene sequence: CDR1 DFQATT, CDR2 SNEGSKA (reference sequence).

The table lists this clonotype with many counts. The chain joins TRBV9 to TRBJ1-1, with unresolved D. V lost 3 bases, J lost 7 bases, and 13 bases lay in between. Germline V gene data show CDR1 as SGDLS and CDR2 as YYNGEE. This CDR3 has 13 amino acids. The CDR3 bases are TGTGCCAGCAGCGCCGCATGGGGATATGAAGCTTTCTTT. Its translation is CASSAAWGYEAFF.

This clonotype was found many times. The gene calls are TRBV12-3 or TRBV12-4 and TRBJ2-5; D gene uncertain. V gave up 1 base and J gave up 1 base, with 7 bases separating them. The CDR3 runs 14 residues. Here the CDR3 reads CASSLVGIQETQYF. CDR3 coding DNA: TGTGCCAGCAGTTTAGTAGGGATCCAAGAGACCCAGTACTTC.

The chain combines TRBV7-9 with TRBJ2-7; possible D gene TRBD1, 5 bases. With 1 base removed from V and 3 bases from J, the gap between germline ends came to 13 bases. Germline V gene lookup returns CDR1 SEHNR and CDR2 FQNEAQ (reference sequence). The CDR3 loop spans 15 amino acids. The chain's CDR3 is CASSLGQGIHYEQYF. The CDR3 nucleotides are TGTGCCAGCAGCTTAGGGCAGGGAATCCACTACGAGCAGTACTTC. Full variable domain (missing parts from reference TRBV7-9 and TRBJ2-7): DTGVSQNPRHKITKRGQNVTFRCDPISEHNRLYWYRQTLGQGPEFLTYFQNEAQLEKSRLLSDRFSAERPKGSFSTLEIQRTEQGDSAMYLCASSLGQGIHYEQYFGPGTRLTVT.

This clonotype was observed a handful of times. The chain has TRBV20-1 and TRBJ1-1; a possible D gene is TRBD1 (5 bases). Germline CDR1 DFQATT, CDR2 SNEGSKA (reference sequence). This CDR3 has 14 residues. V gave up 5 bases and J gave up 1 base, with 14 bases separating them. CDR3 sequence reads: CSAHTIQGNTEAFF. CDR3 in DNA: TGCAGTGCTCATACAATTCAGGGGAACACTGAAGCTTTCTTT.

The chain carries TRBV5-1 and TRBJ2-2; 9 bases line up with TRBD1. V was pared by 4 bases and J by 5 bases, with 9 bases of the junction left unmatched. The length of the CDR3 is 16 residues. In germline, CDR1 is SGHRS, CDR2 YFSETQ. Here the CDR3 DNA reads TGCGCCAGCAGCACAGGGCCGGGACAGGGAACCGGGGAGCTGTTTTTT. Its translation is CASSTGPGQGTGELFF.

There are many counts of this clonotype. At one end the junction does not follow the germline gene, possibly because of a read error. This chain joins TRBV7-7 and TRBJ2-2; D remains unclear. Germline lookup yields CDR1 SSHAT and CDR2 FNYEAQ (reference sequence). CDR3 length equals 14 residues. CDR3 protein: CASSPLIEAGELFF. In DNA form, the CDR3 reads TGTGCTAGCAGCCCACTTATAGAGGCCGGGGAGCTGTTTTTT.

The rearrangement links TRBV6-1 to TRBJ2-7; 10 bases agree with TRBD1. The CDR3 is made up of 15 amino acids. J gave up 4 bases and V 6 bases, and 9 bases lay outside the gene matches. The germline gives CDR1 MNHNS, CDR2 SASEGT. The CDR3 sequence: CASRSYGTGVYEQYF. CDR3 in DNA: TGTGCCAGCAGGTCTTACGGGACAGGGGTGTACGAGCAGTACTTC.

CDR3 bases: TGTGCTAGTGGCCCGGACAGCAGCTCCTACGAGCAGTACTTC. Translating it yields CASGPDSSSYEQYF. The chain employs TRBV12-5 and TRBJ2-7; D perhaps matches TRBD1 (6 bases). Germline V gene data show CDR1 as LGHNT and CDR2 as FRNRAP. V lost 6 bases, J lost 0 bases, and 12 bases lay in between. The CDR3 spans 14 residues.

V gene TRBV12-3 or TRBV12-4 combines with J gene TRBJ2-5; 11 bases agree with TRBD1. Trimming removed 5 bases from V and 3 bases from J; junction bases left unmatched: 5. The CDR3 totals 15 residues. DNA of the CDR3: TGTGCCAGCAGTGCACCGGGACAGGGGGAAGAGACCCAGTACTTC. Its protein is CASSAPGQGEETQYF.

The chain is built from TRBV12-5 and TRBJ2-2, with a weak D call TRBD1 (5 bases). Deletions cut 2 bases from V and 4 bases from J, with 14 bases between. The CDR3 spans 16 residues. Germline values: CDR1 LGHNT, CDR2 FRNRAP. The CDR3 bases are TGTGCTAGTGGTTTGTTCCAAAGCAGGGTCACCGGGGAGCTGTTTTTT. Translated, it gives CASGLFQSRVTGELFF.

This clonotype was counted many times. This chain connects TRBV7-2 to TRBJ1-5; D gene unclear. Germline-derived CDR1 and CDR2 are SGHTA and FQGNSA. Trimming shortened V by 2 bases and J by 0 bases, and 8 bases separated the two germline ends. This CDR3 is built from 15 residues. The CDR3 protein is CASSLRSYSNQPQHF. Here the CDR3 DNA reads TGTGCCAGCAGCTTACGCAGTTATAGCAATCAGCCCCAGCATTTT. The full variable domain, with the rest looked up from reference TRBV7-2 and TRBJ1-5, is GAGVSQSPSNKVTEKGKDVELRCDPISGHTALYWYRQSLGQGLEFLIYFQGNSAPDKSGLPSDRFSAERTGGSVSTLTIQRTQQEDSAVYLCASSLRSYSNQPQHFGDGTRLSIL.

This clonotype was observed a handful of times. V is TRBV6-1 and J is TRBJ1-3; 7 bases match TRBD1. Germline V lookup: CDR1 MNHNS, CDR2 SASEGT. V dropped 7 bases and J dropped 1; count of bases not matched to a gene: 10. This CDR3 has 16 amino acids. CDR3 nucleotides: TGTGCCAGCAAAACGGGACAGCTCCATTCTGGAAACACCATATATTTT. Its protein is CASKTGQLHSGNTIYF.